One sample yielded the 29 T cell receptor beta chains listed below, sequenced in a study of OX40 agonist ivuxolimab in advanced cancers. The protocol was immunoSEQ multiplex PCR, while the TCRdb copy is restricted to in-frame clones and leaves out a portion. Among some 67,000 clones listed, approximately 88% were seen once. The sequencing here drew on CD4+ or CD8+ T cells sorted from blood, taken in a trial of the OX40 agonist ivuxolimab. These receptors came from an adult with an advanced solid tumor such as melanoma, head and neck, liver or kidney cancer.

CDR3 amino acids: CASSLAWDRNSPLHF. The DNA of the CDR3 is TGTGCCAGCAGTTTAGCTTGGGACAGAAATTCACCCCTCCACTTT. J is TRBJ1-6 and V is TRBV27; 7 bases line up with TRBD1. V gave up 2 bases and J gave up 7 bases; unmatched junction bases: 5. The CDR3 length is 15 residues. CDR1 is MNHEY, CDR2 SMNVEV, per germline (reference sequence).

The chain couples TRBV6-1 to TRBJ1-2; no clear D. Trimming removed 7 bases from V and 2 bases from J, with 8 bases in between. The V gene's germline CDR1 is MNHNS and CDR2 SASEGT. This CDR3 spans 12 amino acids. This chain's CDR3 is CASKAANYGYTF. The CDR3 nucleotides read TGTGCCAGCAAGGCAGCCAACTATGGCTACACCTTC.

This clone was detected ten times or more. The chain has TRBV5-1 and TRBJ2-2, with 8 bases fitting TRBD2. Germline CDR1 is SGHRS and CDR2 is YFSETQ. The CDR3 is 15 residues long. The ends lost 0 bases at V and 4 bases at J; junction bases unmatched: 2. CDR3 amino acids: CASSLVAGFTGELFF. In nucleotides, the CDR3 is TGCGCCAGCAGCTTGGTAGCGGGGTTCACCGGGGAGCTGTTTTTT.

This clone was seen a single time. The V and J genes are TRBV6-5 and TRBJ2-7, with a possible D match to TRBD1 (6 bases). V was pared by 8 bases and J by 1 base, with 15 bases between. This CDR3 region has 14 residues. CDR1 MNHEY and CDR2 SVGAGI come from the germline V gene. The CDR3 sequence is CASRWTASSYEQYF. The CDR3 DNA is TGTGCCAGCCGATGGACAGCCTCATCCTACGAGCAGTACTTC.

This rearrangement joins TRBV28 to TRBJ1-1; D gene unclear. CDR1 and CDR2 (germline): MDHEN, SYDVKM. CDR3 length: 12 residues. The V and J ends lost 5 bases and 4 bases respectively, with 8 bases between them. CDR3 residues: CASSLRSTEAFF. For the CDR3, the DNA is TGTGCCAGCAGTCTACGTAGCACTGAAGCTTTCTTT.

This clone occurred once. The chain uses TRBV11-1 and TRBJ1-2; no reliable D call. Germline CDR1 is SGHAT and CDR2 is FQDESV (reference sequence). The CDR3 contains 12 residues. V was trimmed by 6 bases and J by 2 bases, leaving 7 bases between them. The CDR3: CASSGQNYGYTF. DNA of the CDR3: TGTGCCAGCAGTGGTCAGAACTATGGCTACACCTTC.

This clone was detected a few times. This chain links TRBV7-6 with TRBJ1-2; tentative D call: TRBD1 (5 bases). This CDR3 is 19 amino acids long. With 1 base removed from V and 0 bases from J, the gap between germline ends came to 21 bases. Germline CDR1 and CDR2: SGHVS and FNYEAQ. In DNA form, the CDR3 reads TGTGCCAGCAGCTTAGAGCCGCCTGGAGGTGCAGGGTCTAACTATGGCTACACCTTC. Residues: CASSLEPPGGAGSNYGYTF.

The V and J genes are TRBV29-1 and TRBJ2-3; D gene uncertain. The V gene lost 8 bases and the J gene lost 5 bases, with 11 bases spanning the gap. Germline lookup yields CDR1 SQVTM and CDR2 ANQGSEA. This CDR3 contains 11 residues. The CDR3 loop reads CSFWVGDTQYF. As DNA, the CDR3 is TGCAGCTTTTGGGTGGGAGATACGCAGTATTTT.

CDR3: CASRGRTYEKLFF. CDR3 in DNA: TGTGCCAGCAGAGGTAGGACTTATGAAAAACTGTTTTTT. The V and J genes are TRBV27 and TRBJ1-4; D gene unclear. CDR3 size: 13 residues. The V end was cut by 6 bases, the J end by 6 bases, with 11 bases between. Germline assignment: CDR1 MNHEY and CDR2 SMNVEV (reference sequence).

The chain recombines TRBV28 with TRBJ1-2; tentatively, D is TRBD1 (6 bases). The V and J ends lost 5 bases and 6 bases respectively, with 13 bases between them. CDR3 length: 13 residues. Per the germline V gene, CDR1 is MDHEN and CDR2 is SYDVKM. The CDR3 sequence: CASSPQGRNGYTF. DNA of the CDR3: TGTGCCAGCAGTCCACAGGGAAGGAATGGCTACACCTTC.

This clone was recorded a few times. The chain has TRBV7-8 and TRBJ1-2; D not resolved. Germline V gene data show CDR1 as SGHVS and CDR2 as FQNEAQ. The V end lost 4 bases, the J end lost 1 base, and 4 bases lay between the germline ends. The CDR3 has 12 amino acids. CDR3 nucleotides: TGTGCCAGCAGCTCCGGTAACTATGGCTACACCTTC. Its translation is CASSSGNYGYTF.

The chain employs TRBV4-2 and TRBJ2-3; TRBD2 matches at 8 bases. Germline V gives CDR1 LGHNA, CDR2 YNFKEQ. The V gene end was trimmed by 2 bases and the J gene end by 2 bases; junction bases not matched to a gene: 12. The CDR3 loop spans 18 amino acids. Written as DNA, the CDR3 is TGTGCCAGCAGCCAAACGGGATCTCAGCGGGGGATCACAGATACGCAGTATTTT. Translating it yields CASSQTGSQRGITDTQYF.

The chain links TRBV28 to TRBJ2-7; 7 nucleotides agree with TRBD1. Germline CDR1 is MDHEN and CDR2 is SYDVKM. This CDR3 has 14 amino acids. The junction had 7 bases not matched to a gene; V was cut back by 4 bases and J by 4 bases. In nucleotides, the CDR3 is TGTGCCAGCAGTTGGACAGGAGAAATATACGAGCAGTACTTC. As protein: CASSWTGEIYEQYF.

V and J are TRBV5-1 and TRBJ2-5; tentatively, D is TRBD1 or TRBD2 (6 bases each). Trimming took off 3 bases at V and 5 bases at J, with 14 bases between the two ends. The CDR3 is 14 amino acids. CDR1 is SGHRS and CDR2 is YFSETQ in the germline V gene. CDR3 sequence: CASSSFTGRETQYF. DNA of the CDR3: TGCGCCAGCAGCTCGTTCACAGGGAGGGAGACCCAGTACTTC.

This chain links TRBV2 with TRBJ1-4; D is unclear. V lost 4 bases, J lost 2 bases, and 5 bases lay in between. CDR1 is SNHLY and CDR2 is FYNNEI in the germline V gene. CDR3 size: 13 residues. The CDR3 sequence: CASSALTNEKLFF. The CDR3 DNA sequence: TGTGCCAGCAGTGCACTCACTAATGAAAAACTGTTTTTT.

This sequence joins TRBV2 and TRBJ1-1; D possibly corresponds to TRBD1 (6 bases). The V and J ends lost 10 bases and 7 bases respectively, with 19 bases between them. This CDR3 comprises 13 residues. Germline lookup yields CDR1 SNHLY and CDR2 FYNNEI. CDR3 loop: CATTMTGEFEAFF. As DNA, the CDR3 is TGTGCCACCACAATGACAGGAGAGTTTGAAGCTTTCTTT.

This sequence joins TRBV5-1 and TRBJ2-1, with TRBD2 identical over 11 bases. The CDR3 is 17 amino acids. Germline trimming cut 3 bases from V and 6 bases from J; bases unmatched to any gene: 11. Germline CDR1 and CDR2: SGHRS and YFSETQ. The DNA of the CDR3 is TGCGCCAGCAGCTCGCGGGGTAGCGGGGGGGCCGGCAATGAGCAGTTCTTC. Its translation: CASSSRGSGGAGNEQFF.

The CDR3 DNA is TGTGCCAGCAGCCGGATGGACAGGGGGAACACTGAAGCTTTCTTT. Protein sequence: CASSRMDRGNTEAFF. The V call is TRBV14, the J call TRBJ1-1, with TRBD1 matching over 9 bases. This CDR3 spans 15 amino acids. CDR1 SGHDN and CDR2 FVKESK come from the germline V gene. The V and J ends lost 4 bases and 1 base, in that order; junction bases with no gene match: 4. Looking up the rest from reference TRBV14 and TRBJ1-1 gives the full variable domain: EAGVTQFPSHSVIEKGQTVTLRCDPISGHDNLYWYRRVMGKEIKFLLHFVKESKQDESGMPNNRFLAERTGGTYSTLKVQPAELEDSGVYFCASSRMDRGNTEAFFGQGTRLTVV.

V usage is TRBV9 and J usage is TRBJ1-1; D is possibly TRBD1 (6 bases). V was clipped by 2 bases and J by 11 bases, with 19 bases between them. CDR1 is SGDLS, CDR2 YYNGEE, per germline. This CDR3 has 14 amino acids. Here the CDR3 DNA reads TGTGCCAGCAGCGTGCGGGGGGCGGGTATGCAGGCTTTCTTT. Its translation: CASSVRGAGMQAFF.

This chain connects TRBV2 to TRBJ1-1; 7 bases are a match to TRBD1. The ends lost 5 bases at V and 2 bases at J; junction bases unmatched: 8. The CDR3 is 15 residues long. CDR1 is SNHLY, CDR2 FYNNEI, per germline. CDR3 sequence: CASSSRGLVNTEAFF. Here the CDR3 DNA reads TGTGCCAGCAGTTCCAGGGGGTTAGTTAACACTGAAGCTTTCTTT.

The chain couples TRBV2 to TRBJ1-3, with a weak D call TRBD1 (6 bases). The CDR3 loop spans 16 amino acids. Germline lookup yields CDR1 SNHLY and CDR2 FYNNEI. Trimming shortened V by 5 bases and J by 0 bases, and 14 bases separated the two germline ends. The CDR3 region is CASSPGQTISGNTIYF. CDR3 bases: TGTGCCAGCAGTCCCGGACAGACGATCTCTGGAAACACCATATATTTT.

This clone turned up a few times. CDR3 sequence (DNA): TGTGCCAGCTGGTCCAGGGGAGGCTACACCTTC. The encoded protein is CASWSRGGYTF. The J gene is TRBJ1-2, the V gene TRBV19, with D tentatively TRBD1 (6 bases). Germline V lookup: CDR1 LNHDA, CDR2 SQIVND (reference sequence). V was clipped by 9 bases and J by 8 bases, with 13 bases between them. The CDR3 runs to 11 residues.

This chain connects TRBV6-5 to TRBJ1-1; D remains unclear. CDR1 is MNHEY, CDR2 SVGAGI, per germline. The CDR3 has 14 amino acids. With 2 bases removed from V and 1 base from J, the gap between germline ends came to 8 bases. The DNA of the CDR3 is TGTGCCAGCAGTTACAAGGATACGAACACTGAAGCTTTCTTT. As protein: CASSYKDTNTEAFF.

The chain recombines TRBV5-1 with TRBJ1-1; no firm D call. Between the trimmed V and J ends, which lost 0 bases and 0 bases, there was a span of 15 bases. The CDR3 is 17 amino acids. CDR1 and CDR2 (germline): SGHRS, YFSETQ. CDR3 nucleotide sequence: TGCGCCAGCAGCTTGGCCCAGAGGACCTACATGAACACTGAAGCTTTCTTT. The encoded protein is CASSLAQRTYMNTEAFF.

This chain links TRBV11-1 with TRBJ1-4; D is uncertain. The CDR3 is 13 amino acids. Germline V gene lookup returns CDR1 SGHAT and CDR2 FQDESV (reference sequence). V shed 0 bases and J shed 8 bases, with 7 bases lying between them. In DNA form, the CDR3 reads TGTGCCAGCAGCTTAGCCGGGAAAGAAAAACTGTTTTTT. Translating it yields CASSLAGKEKLFF.

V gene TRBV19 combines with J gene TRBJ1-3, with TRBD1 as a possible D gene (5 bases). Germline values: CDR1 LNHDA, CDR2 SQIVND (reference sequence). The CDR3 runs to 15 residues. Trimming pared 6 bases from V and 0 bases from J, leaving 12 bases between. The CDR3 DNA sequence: TGTGCCAGTAGGACGCAGGGTAACTCTGGAAACACCATATATTTT. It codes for CASRTQGNSGNTIYF. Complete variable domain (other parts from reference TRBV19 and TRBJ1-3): DGGITQSPKYLFRKEGQNVTLSCEQNLNHDAMYWYRQDPGQGLRLIYYSQIVNDFQKGDIAEGYSVSREKKESFPLTVTSAQKNPTAFYLCASRTQGNSGNTIYFGEGSWLTVV.

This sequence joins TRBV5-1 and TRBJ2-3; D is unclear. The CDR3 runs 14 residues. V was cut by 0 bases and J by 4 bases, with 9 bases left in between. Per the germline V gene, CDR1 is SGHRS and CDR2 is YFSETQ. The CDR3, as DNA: TGCGCCAGCAGCTTGGCTGACGGCGCAGATACGCAGTATTTT. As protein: CASSLADGADTQYF.

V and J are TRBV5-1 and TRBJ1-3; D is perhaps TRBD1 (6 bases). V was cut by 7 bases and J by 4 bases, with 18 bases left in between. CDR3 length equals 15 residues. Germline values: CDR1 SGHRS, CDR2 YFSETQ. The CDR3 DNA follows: TGCGCCAGCTCAGACATACAGGGTTCGGGAAACACCATATATTTT. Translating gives CASSDIQGSGNTIYF.

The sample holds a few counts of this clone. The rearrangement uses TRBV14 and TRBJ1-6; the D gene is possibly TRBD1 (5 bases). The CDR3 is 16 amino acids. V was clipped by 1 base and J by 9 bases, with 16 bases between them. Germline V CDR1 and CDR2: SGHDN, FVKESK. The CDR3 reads CASSQGLGTGISPLHF. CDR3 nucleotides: TGTGCCAGCAGCCAAGGACTCGGGACCGGGATTTCACCCCTCCACTTT. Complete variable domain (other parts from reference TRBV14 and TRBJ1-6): EAGVTQFPSHSVIEKGQTVTLRCDPISGHDNLYWYRRVMGKEIKFLLHFVKESKQDESGMPNNRFLAERTGGTYSTLKVQPAELEDSGVYFCASSQGLGTGISPLHFGNGTRLTVT.